Shown below are 23 T cell receptor beta chains from a single sample sequenced in a study of CD8 T cells in Susac syndrome. RNA was extracted with the RNeasy kit, and a quantity of about 0.45 to 1 ug was reverse transcribed using random hexamers. MiXCR, run by TCRdb on the immunoSEQ multiplex PCR reads, gives a single entry per CDR3 protein. The table has about 150,000 distinct CDR3 sequences, roughly 94% seen once; the top ten hold about 0.18%. Sequenced input: CD8+ T cells from PBMCs. These receptors were obtained from a human donor with Susac syndrome.

J is TRBJ2-1 and V is TRBV15; 9 bases line up with TRBD2. There are 17 residues in the CDR3. Germline-derived CDR1 and CDR2 are LNHNV and YYDKDF (reference sequence). V lost 0 bases, J lost 6 bases, and 9 bases stayed unmatched. CDR3 DNA: TGTGCCACCAGCAGAGATCGGGGATTAGCGGGAGCCAATGAGCAGTTCTTC. This codes for CATSRDRGLAGANEQFF.

This chain's CDR3 is CASSLGDGEETQYF. As DNA, the CDR3 is TGTGCCAGCAGCTTAGGCGACGGTGAGGAGACCCAGTACTTC. The chain recombines TRBV11-3 with TRBJ2-5; D unresolved. The CDR3 consists of 14 residues. Germline V lookup: CDR1 SGHNT, CDR2 YENEEA. V was pared by 1 base and J by 5 bases, with 11 bases between.

The V call is TRBV28, the J call TRBJ1-2, with D maybe TRBD1 (6 bases). This CDR3 region has 13 residues. Looked up from germline, CDR1 is MDHEN and CDR2 is SYDVKM. V lost 10 bases and J 1 base, leaving 13 bases between the germline ends. CDR3 coding DNA: TGTGCCACCATACGGACAGATAACTATGGCTACACCTTC. This gives the protein CATIRTDNYGYTF.

This rearrangement joins TRBV29-1 to TRBJ1-2; possible D gene TRBD1, 6 bases. Germline-derived CDR1 and CDR2 are SQVTM and ANQGSEA. V shed 5 bases and J shed 6 bases, with 13 bases lying between them. The CDR3 runs to 12 residues. CDR3 nucleotides: TGCAGCGTTCAAGGCAGGGGCGATGGCTACACCTTC. This encodes CSVQGRGDGYTF. The full variable domain, in which reference TRBV29-1 and TRBJ1-2 provide the parts outside the CDR3, is SAVISQKPSRDICQRGTSLTIQCQVDSQVTMMFWYRQQPGQSLTLIATANQGSEATYESGFVIDKFPISRPNLTFSTLTVSNMSPEDSSIYLCSVQGRGDGYTFGSGTRLTVV.

V usage is TRBV25-1 and J usage is TRBJ2-3; 7 nucleotides match TRBD2. Germline values: CDR1 MGHDK, CDR2 SYGVNS. After removal of 3 bases from V and 6 bases from J, the junction contained 6 bases not matched to a gene. This CDR3 is 14 amino acids long. As DNA, the CDR3 is TGTGCCAGCAGTGAGAGGGAGGGGTTCGATACGCAGTATTTT. This translates into CASSEREGFDTQYF.

The chain joins TRBV5-1 to TRBJ2-1; a weak D match, TRBD2 (5 bases). Per the germline V gene, CDR1 is SGHRS and CDR2 is YFSETQ. Trimming removed 4 bases from V and 1 base from J, with 12 bases in between. This CDR3 spans 15 amino acids. The CDR3 protein is CASSTGTGSYNEQFF. The CDR3 coding sequence is TGCGCCAGCAGCACCGGAACGGGATCCTACAATGAGCAGTTCTTC.

The rearrangement links TRBV27 to TRBJ1-5; TRBD1 matches at 7 bases. Germline-derived CDR1 and CDR2 are MNHEY and SMNVEV (reference sequence). With V trimmed by 3 bases and J by 3 bases, 2 bases remained unmatched. The CDR3 consists of 14 residues. CDR3 amino acids: CASSFDRDNQPQHF. CDR3 DNA: TGTGCCAGCAGTTTCGACAGGGACAATCAGCCCCAGCATTTT.

CDR3 sequence: CASSPPGPSDTQYF. In nucleotides, the CDR3 is TGCGCCAGCAGCCCTCCGGGCCCATCAGATACGCAGTATTTT. The V call is TRBV4-1, the J call TRBJ2-3, with D unclear. Germline lookup yields CDR1 MGHRA and CDR2 YSYEKL. CDR3 length: 14 amino acids. The V and J ends lost 4 bases and 4 bases respectively, with 12 bases between them.

This clonotype came up once. The chain couples TRBV27 to TRBJ2-2; a possible D gene is TRBD2 (6 bases). Trimming stripped 7 bases from V and 1 base from J, with 16 bases between. Germline CDR1 reads MNHEY; CDR2 reads SMNVEV (reference sequence). There are 16 residues in the CDR3. CDR3 region: CASTEAGKLNTGELFF. The CDR3 nucleotides are TGTGCCAGCACGGAGGCGGGAAAGTTGAACACCGGGGAGCTGTTTTTT.

This clonotype has just one count. V is TRBV6-5 and J is TRBJ2-4, with D perhaps TRBD1 or TRBD2 (5 bases each). The CDR3 has 14 residues. Trimming took off 0 bases at V and 7 bases at J, with 10 bases between the two ends. Germline loops: CDR1 MNHEY, CDR2 SVGAGI. The CDR3 sequence is CASSYSGGPNIQYF. The CDR3 nucleotides read TGTGCCAGCAGTTACTCTGGGGGACCTAACATTCAGTACTTC.

CDR3: CSYIRGTEAFF. The CDR3 DNA follows: TGCAGCTACATTAGGGGGACTGAAGCTTTCTTT. The chain is built from TRBV29-1 and TRBJ1-1; D might be TRBD1 (6 bases). This CDR3 region has 11 residues. Germline V CDR1 and CDR2: SQVTM, ANQGSEA. V was cut by 8 bases and J by 5 bases, with 12 bases left in between.

V is TRBV7-6 and J is TRBJ2-3; D ambiguous. This CDR3 region has 15 residues. Trimming removed 2 bases from V and 1 base from J, with 10 bases in between. Germline values: CDR1 SGHVS, CDR2 FNYEAQ. The CDR3: CASSLPGTRTDTQYF. The CDR3 DNA reads as TGTGCCAGCAGCTTACCTGGCACCCGCACAGATACGCAGTATTTT. Together with reference TRBV7-6 and TRBJ2-3, the CDR3 gives the full variable domain: GAGVSQSPRYKVTKRGQDVALRCDPISGHVSLYWYRQALGQGPEFLTYFNYEAQQDKSGLPNDRFSAERPEGSISTLTIQRTEQRDSAMYRCASSLPGTRTDTQYFGPGTRLTVL.

The chain uses TRBV29-1 and TRBJ2-2; 9 positions agree with TRBD2. CDR3 length equals 16 residues. The V gene end was trimmed by 0 bases and the J gene end by 6 bases; junction bases not matched to a gene: 8. The germline V gene encodes CDR1 SQVTM and CDR2 ANQGSEA. The CDR3 DNA sequence: TGCAGCGTTGAAGATGGGAGCGGGAGGAAGGCCGGGGAGCTGTTTTTT. Its protein is CSVEDGSGRKAGELFF.

The count of this clonotype is one. Relative to the germline gene, one junction end is altered; a read error may explain this. The chain carries TRBV9 and TRBJ2-1; 8 positions match TRBD1. CDR1 and CDR2 (germline): SGDLS, YYNGEE. This CDR3 has 12 amino acids. The CDR3 sequence is CASSVDGRGPIF. CDR3 sequence (DNA): TGTGCCAGCAGCGTAGATGGCAGGGGGCCAATCTTC. Full variable domain (outside the CDR3, taken from reference TRBV9 and TRBJ2-1): DSGVTQTPKHLITATGQRVTLRCSPRSGDLSVYWYQQSLDQGLQFLIQYYNGEERAKGNILERFSAQQFPDLHSELNLSSLELGDSALYFCASSVDGRGPIFGPGTRLTVL.

The chain has TRBV9 and TRBJ1-2, with D possibly being TRBD1 (5 bases). CDR1 and CDR2 (germline): SGDLS, YYNGEE. V was shortened by 5 bases and J by 4 bases, with 15 bases between the two germline ends. The CDR3 sequence is 14 residues long. CDR3 sequence: CASRTTGLGYGYTF. The DNA of the CDR3 is TGTGCCAGCAGGACAACGGGGCTGGGCTATGGCTACACCTTC.

V usage is TRBV6-6 and J usage is TRBJ2-3; D is uncertain. Per the germline V gene, CDR1 is MNHNY and CDR2 is SVGAGI (reference sequence). The CDR3 spans 16 residues. Trimming removed 1 base from V and 1 base from J, with 12 bases in between. CDR3 sequence (DNA): TGTGCCAGCAGTTACTACTCCCTGGACCGCACAGATACGCAGTATTTT. Translated, it gives CASSYYSLDRTDTQYF.

J is TRBJ2-3 and V is TRBV6-5; a weak D match, TRBD2 (6 bases). Germline lookup yields CDR1 MNHEY and CDR2 SVGAGI. The germline V and J ends were trimmed by 7 bases and 8 bases, with 10 bases remaining between them. The CDR3 runs to 11 residues. CDR3 nucleotides: TGTGCCAGCAATCTAGCGCCTACGCAGTATTTT. Amino acid sequence: CASNLAPTQYF.

The chain joins TRBV4-1 to TRBJ1-2, with 7 bases that match TRBD1. Losses at the gene ends were 2 bases for V and 3 bases for J; bases not matched to a gene: 3. There are 14 residues in the CDR3. Germline CDR1 reads MGHRA; CDR2 reads YSYEKL. The CDR3 region is CASSQYTGDYGYTF. As DNA, the CDR3 is TGCGCCAGCAGCCAATACACAGGGGACTATGGCTACACCTTC.

The V and J genes are TRBV28 and TRBJ2-5; D possibly corresponds to TRBD2 (6 bases). The CDR3 length is 17 residues. From germline, CDR1 is MDHEN and CDR2 SYDVKM. V lost 5 bases and J 0 bases, leaving 19 bases between the germline ends. The CDR3 spells CASSPIWEAGHQETQYF. The CDR3 coding sequence is TGTGCCAGCAGTCCGATTTGGGAGGCGGGCCACCAAGAGACCCAGTACTTC.

The chain employs TRBV12-3 or TRBV12-4 and TRBJ2-3, with D hard to call. V was trimmed by 2 bases and J by 8 bases, leaving 11 bases between them. CDR3 length equals 13 residues. The DNA of the CDR3 is TGTGCCAGCAGTTTACGTGATCGGAGTACGCAGTATTTT. Protein sequence: CASSLRDRSTQYF.

The chain uses TRBV21-1 and TRBJ1-2. TRBV21-1 is flagged as a pseudogene. This CDR3 has 16 residues. CDR3 in amino acids: CASEHTRSDHNYGYTF. CDR3 DNA: TGTGCCAGCGAGCATACTCGGTCCGACCACAACTATGGCTACACCTTC.

The chain couples TRBV25-1 to TRBJ2-7; D is unclear. The V end lost 6 bases, the J end lost 0 bases, and 9 bases lay between the germline ends. The CDR3 contains 13 residues. Germline CDR1 is MGHDK and CDR2 is SYGVNS. CDR3 residues: CASRTESSYEQYF. DNA for the CDR3: TGTGCCAGCAGAACAGAGAGCTCCTACGAGCAGTACTTC.

This sequence joins TRBV3-1 and TRBJ2-1; TRBD2 aligns across 8 bases. The trim removed 0 bases at V and 4 bases at J, leaving 8 bases unmatched. Germline V gene sequence: CDR1 LGHDT, CDR2 YNNKEL (reference sequence). CDR3 length: 17 amino acids. CDR3 sequence (DNA): TGTGCCAGCAGCCAAGACTCAGCGGGAGCGGCGTACAATGAGCAGTTCTTC. Residues: CASSQDSAGAAYNEQFF.